The 26 T cell receptor beta chains given below trace back to one sample, sequenced in a study of blood T cell repertoires in COVID-19. Generated by immunoSEQ multiplex PCR, the TCRdb table keeps only in-frame clones and is missing some. The sample carries about 220,000 clones, just under 85% recorded once. The sequencing sample was made of PBMCs or T cells enriched from blood (not recorded which). The receptors come from a man in his forties who had recovered from COVID-19.

J is TRBJ2-1 and V is TRBV7-2; D not certain. The CDR3 length is 14 residues. Trimming removed 3 bases from V and 10 bases from J, with 16 bases in between. Germline V gives CDR1 SGHTA, CDR2 FQGNSA. Here the CDR3 reads CASSFLRLVTEQFF. The CDR3 nucleotides read TGTGCCAGCAGCTTTTTGCGACTCGTGACGGAGCAGTTCTTC. Variable domain in full (rest from reference TRBV7-2 and TRBJ2-1): GAGVSQSPSNKVTEKGKDVELRCDPISGHTALYWYRQSLGQGLEFLIYFQGNSAPDKSGLPSDRFSAERTGGSVSTLTIQRTQQEDSAVYLCASSFLRLVTEQFFGPGTRLTVL.

The V call is TRBV5-1, the J call TRBJ2-1; TRBD2 is a possible D gene (5 bases). This CDR3 is 14 amino acids long. Per germline, CDR1 SGHRS and CDR2 YFSETQ. The V end was cut by 2 bases, the J end by 1 base, with 7 bases between. The CDR3 loop reads CASSLGGSYNEQFF. The CDR3 region has the DNA TGCGCCAGCAGCTTAGGCGGGTCCTACAATGAGCAGTTCTTC.

This sequence joins TRBV5-1 and TRBJ2-1; 9 bases line up with TRBD1. V trimming: 0 bases; J trimming: 5 bases; junction bases outside the gene matches: 3. The CDR3 loop spans 15 amino acids. Germline CDR1 SGHRS, CDR2 YFSETQ. This chain's CDR3 is CASSLGGQGNNEQFF. The CDR3, as DNA: TGCGCCAGCAGCTTGGGAGGACAGGGGAACAATGAGCAGTTCTTC.

J is TRBJ1-1 and V is TRBV4-1, with D possibly being TRBD1 (5 bases). The CDR3 is made up of 14 amino acids. Per germline, CDR1 MGHRA and CDR2 YSYEKL. V lost 1 base to trimming and J lost 12 bases, with 18 bases between them. The DNA of the CDR3 is TGCGCCAGCAGCCAAGTCCCCGGGGGGGGGATGTCTTTCTTT. The encoded protein is CASSQVPGGGMSFF.

The chain is built from TRBV28 and TRBJ2-4; tentatively, D is TRBD2 (6 bases). V was shortened by 2 bases and J by 6 bases, with 14 bases between the two germline ends. CDR1 is MDHEN and CDR2 is SYDVKM in the germline V gene. The length of the CDR3 is 15 residues. CDR3 region: CASSLGLGGLNIQYF. The CDR3 DNA follows: TGTGCCAGCAGTTTAGGGTTGGGGGGTTTAAACATTCAGTACTTC. Drawing the rest from reference TRBV28 and TRBJ2-4, the complete variable domain is DVKVTQSSRYLVKRTGEKVFLECVQDMDHENMFWYRQDPGLGLRLIYFSYDVKMKEKGDIPEGYSVSREKKERFSLILESASTNQTSMYLCASSLGLGGLNIQYFGAGTRLSVL.

Here the CDR3 reads CAWSPRRDSPTDTQYF. CDR3 bases: TGTGCCTGGAGTCCGCGGCGGGACAGTCCCACAGATACGCAGTATTTT. The chain joins TRBV30 to TRBJ2-3; D perhaps matches TRBD1 (7 bases). With 2 bases removed from V and 2 bases from J, the gap between germline ends came to 17 bases. This CDR3 is 16 amino acids long. Looked up from germline, CDR1 is GTSNPN and CDR2 is SVGIG (reference sequence).

DNA of the CDR3: TGTGCCAGCAGGACACCTTACGAAGCTTTCTTT. Translated: CASRTPYEAFF. This chain joins TRBV28 and TRBJ1-1; no clear D. V dropped 6 bases and J dropped 8 bases, with 10 bases sitting between them. CDR3 length equals 11 residues. Germline V CDR1 and CDR2: MDHEN, SYDVKM.

The genes are TRBV5-6 and TRBJ1-6, with D unresolved. With 4 bases removed from V and 7 bases from J, the gap between germline ends came to 12 bases. Germline V gene sequence: CDR1 SGHDT, CDR2 YYEEEE. The CDR3 consists of 14 residues. The CDR3 loop reads CASSPRPGNSPLHF. CDR3 bases: TGTGCCAGCAGCCCTAGACCGGGAAATTCACCCCTCCACTTT.

This chain joins TRBV28 and TRBJ2-7; 7 positions match TRBD2. Germline lookup yields CDR1 MDHEN and CDR2 SYDVKM. The trim removed 4 bases at V and 12 bases at J, leaving 9 bases unmatched. The CDR3 runs 12 residues. The CDR3 region has the DNA TGTGCCAGCAGTTCACAAGACGGGGGGTGGTACTTC. Its protein is CASSSQDGGWYF.

The chain links TRBV9 to TRBJ2-2, with 7 bases identical to TRBD2. J gave up 13 bases and V 3 bases, and 6 bases lay outside the gene matches. The CDR3 has 12 amino acids. Germline V gives CDR1 SGDLS, CDR2 YYNGEE. The CDR3 DNA follows: TGTGCCAGCAGCGCACAACGGGAGGCGCTGTTTTTT. Translating gives CASSAQREALFF.

The chain links TRBV2 to TRBJ1-2, with 8 bases that match TRBD1. V gave up 5 bases and J gave up 2 bases; unmatched junction bases: 7. The CDR3 covers 15 residues. Germline V gene lookup returns CDR1 SNHLY and CDR2 FYNNEI. CDR3 in DNA: TGTGCCAGCAGTAAACCGGGACAGGTGAACTATGGCTACACCTTC. Amino acids: CASSKPGQVNYGYTF. The complete variable domain, with remaining parts taken from reference TRBV2 and TRBJ1-2, reads EPEVTQTPSHQVTQMGQEVILRCVPISNHLYFYWYRQILGQKVEFLVSFYNNEISEKSEIFDDQFSVERPDGSNFTLKIRSTKLEDSAMYFCASSKPGQVNYGYTFGSGTRLTVV.

As to this clone: This specimen includes other DNA sequences encoding the same CDR3. The rearrangement links TRBV7-3 to TRBJ2-2; 7 positions match TRBD2. CDR1 and CDR2 (germline): SGHTA, FQGTGA. CDR3 size: 13 residues. Trimming at V came to 4 bases and at J to 6 bases, leaving 2 bases not matched to a gene. The CDR3 spells CASSSTSAGELFF. The DNA of the CDR3 is TGTGCCAGCAGCTCTACTAGCGCCGGGGAGCTGTTTTTT.

The chain uses TRBV5-6 and TRBJ1-2; 8 bases agree with TRBD1. Trimming removed 4 bases from V and 1 base from J; junction bases left unmatched: 15. CDR1 SGHDT and CDR2 YYEEEE come from the germline V gene. The CDR3 runs 18 residues. CDR3 nucleotide sequence: TGTGCCAGCAGCCCAATTTATCTGACAGGGGAGCTTAACTATGGCTACACCTTC. This codes for CASSPIYLTGELNYGYTF. Variable domain in full (rest from reference TRBV5-6 and TRBJ1-2): DAGVTQSPTHLIKTRGQQVTLRCSPKSGHDTVSWYQQALGQGPQFIFQYYEEEERQRGNFPDRFSGHQFPNYSSELNVNALLLGDSALYLCASSPIYLTGELNYGYTFGSGTRLTVV.

This sequence joins TRBV18 and TRBJ2-2, with TRBD1 identical over 7 bases. J gave up 0 bases and V 4 bases, and 5 bases lay outside the gene matches. Germline V CDR1 and CDR2: KGHSH, LQKENI. This CDR3 spans 16 amino acids. The DNA for the CDR3 is TGTGCCAGCTCACTGAACAGGGGCGCGAACACCGGGGAGCTGTTTTTT. Its protein is CASSLNRGANTGELFF.

This clone was detected only once. The V call is TRBV5-1, the J call TRBJ2-3, with D perhaps TRBD1 (5 bases). There are 14 residues in the CDR3. V was trimmed by 4 bases and J by 0 bases, leaving 9 bases between them. Germline V gives CDR1 SGHRS, CDR2 YFSETQ. This chain's CDR3 is CASSQGGSTDTQYF. The CDR3 DNA reads TGCGCCAGCAGCCAGGGTGGTAGCACAGATACGCAGTATTTT.

CDR3 region: CATSRDPSYTGELFF. CDR3 nucleotides: TGTGCCACCAGCAGAGATCCCAGTTATACCGGGGAGCTGTTTTTT. The V gene is TRBV15, the J gene TRBJ2-2; D not certain. Germline V gene sequence: CDR1 LNHNV, CDR2 YYDKDF (reference sequence). The CDR3 runs to 15 residues. Between the trimmed V and J ends, which lost 0 bases and 5 bases, there was a span of 10 bases.

This chain links TRBV28 with TRBJ2-7; no clear D gene. V lost 1 base to trimming and J lost 4 bases, with 5 bases between them. CDR3 length: 12 amino acids. Germline lookup yields CDR1 MDHEN and CDR2 SYDVKM. The CDR3 DNA reads TGTGCCAGCAGTTTATACTCATACGAGCAGTACTTC. Protein: CASSLYSYEQYF.

V is TRBV7-2 and J is TRBJ1-2; no firm D call. The CDR3 extends over 13 amino acids. The germline CDR1 and CDR2 sequences are SGHTA and FQGNSA. Trimming stripped 3 bases from V and 7 bases from J, with 12 bases between. In DNA form, the CDR3 reads TGTGCCAGCAGCTTTGGGCAGTCCGGTGGCTACACCTTC. Protein: CASSFGQSGGYTF.

This chain uses TRBV12-3 or TRBV12-4 with TRBJ2-5; 9 bases fit TRBD1. Losses at the gene ends were 6 bases for V and 2 bases for J; bases not matched to a gene: 1. The CDR3 covers 13 residues. CDR3 coding DNA: TGTGCCAGCAGAGGACAGGGGCAAGAGACCCAGTACTTC. Amino acid sequence: CASRGQGQETQYF.

The genes are TRBV4-2 and TRBJ1-2, with 8 bases that match TRBD1. The V and J ends lost 4 bases and 8 bases, in that order; junction bases with no gene match: 9. The CDR3 has 14 amino acids. CDR1 and CDR2 (germline): LGHNA, YNFKEQ. The CDR3 coding sequence is TGTGCCAGCAGCCGCTACCGGGACAGGATGGGCTACACCTTC. As protein: CASSRYRDRMGYTF.

About this clone: In the same sample, other DNA sequences code for this CDR3. The chain uses TRBV5-4 and TRBJ2-7, with 8 nucleotides matching TRBD1. V was clipped by 0 bases and J by 2 bases; unmatched bases: 1. CDR3 size: 14 residues. Germline CDR1 SGHNT, CDR2 YYREEE (reference sequence). The CDR3 coding sequence is TGTGCCAGCAGCTTGGCAGGGGGCCCCTACGAGCAGTACTTC. Amino acids: CASSLAGGPYEQYF.

This clone came up a few times. This rearrangement joins TRBV5-5 to TRBJ2-7, with 7 bases aligning to TRBD1. V trimming: 4 bases; J trimming: 3 bases; junction bases outside the gene matches: 13. This CDR3 region has 16 residues. Germline V lookup: CDR1 SGHKS, CDR2 YYEKEE (reference sequence). The CDR3, as DNA: TGTGCCAGCAGCACTAGGGGGACAGAGGCTCTCTACGAGCAGTACTTC. It codes for CASSTRGTEALYEQYF. Using reference TRBV5-5 and TRBJ2-7 for the parts outside the CDR3, the full variable domain is DAGVTQSPTHLIKTRGQQVTLRCSPISGHKSVSWYQQVLGQGPQFIFQYYEKEERGRGNFPDRFSARQFPNYSSELNVNALLLGDSALYLCASSTRGTEALYEQYFGPGTRLTVT.

The rearrangement links TRBV28 to TRBJ1-1; D unresolved. Trimming pared 3 bases from V and 2 bases from J, leaving 7 bases between. Germline-derived CDR1 and CDR2 are MDHEN and SYDVKM. The CDR3 loop spans 13 amino acids. CDR3 coding DNA: TGTGCCAGCAGTTTGGGAGGAAACACTGAAGCTTTCTTT. It encodes CASSLGGNTEAFF.

The chain couples TRBV7-2 to TRBJ1-2; 7 nucleotides match TRBD1. CDR1 is SGHTA and CDR2 is FQGNSA in the germline V gene. The CDR3 loop spans 13 amino acids. The ends lost 5 bases at V and 3 bases at J; junction bases unmatched: 3. CDR3 coding DNA: TGTGCCAGCAGCGCCACAGGGGACTATGGCTACACCTTC. Protein sequence: CASSATGDYGYTF.

The gene calls are TRBV4-1 and TRBJ1-5; D perhaps matches TRBD1 (5 bases). The V gene lost 5 bases and the J gene lost 1 base, with 9 bases spanning the gap. Germline assignment: CDR1 MGHRA and CDR2 YSYEKL. This CDR3 comprises 14 residues. DNA of the CDR3: TGCGCCAGCAGCAAGGGGATAAGCAATCAGCCCCAGCATTTT. As protein: CASSKGISNQPQHF.

The chain is built from TRBV7-3 and TRBJ2-2; 7 nucleotides line up with TRBD1. Germline-derived CDR1 and CDR2 are SGHTA and FQGTGA. CDR3 length equals 17 residues. Trimming removed 5 bases from V and 3 bases from J; junction bases left unmatched: 12. The DNA of the CDR3 is TGTGCCAGCAGCCCCACCGGACAGGCGAGGGACACCGGGGAGCTGTTTTTT. Its protein is CASSPTGQARDTGELFF.